The rows below give T cell receptor beta chains drawn from one sample of a study of blood T cell repertoires in COVID-19. Method: immunoSEQ multiplex PCR; TCRdb's copy keeps in-frame clones and lacks some. This sample carries under 130,000 clones, around 66% of them seen once, and the ten largest clones take approximately 6.2%. The sample comprised peripheral blood. The receptors derive from a man aged 80 or over with acute or convalescent COVID-19. Each CDR3 is given with its conserved first and last residue. The D gene is left open where the match is weak. Clone size is not always given. Where it is, it says once, few, many or a class for expanded clones.

NA	NA	TRBV19	TRBJ2-4	18	CASSIRMTADRPKNIQYF	TGTGCCAGTAGTATCAGGATGACAGCTGACAGGCCCAAAAACATTCAGTACTTC
NA	NA	TRBV7-2	TRBJ2-7	12	CASSFRGSEQYF	TGTGCCAGCAGCTTCAGGGGTAGCGAGCAGTACTTC
TRBD1	once	TRBV6-6	TRBJ1-4	13	CASRQGLDEKLFF	TGTGCCAGCAGACAGGGGTTGGATGAAAAACTGTTTTTT
NA	NA	TRBV28	TRBJ1-5	12	CASSRSNQPQHF	TGTGCCAGCAGTCGGAGTAATCAGCCCCAGCATTTT
NA	NA	TRBV28	TRBJ1-2	13	CASSLGGSYGYTF	TGTGCCAGCAGTTTAGGGGGGAGCTATGGCTACACCTTC
NA	NA	TRBV28	TRBJ1-1	14	CASSLNWGGTEAFF	TGTGCCAGCAGTTTAAATTGGGGAGGGACTGAAGCTTTCTTT
TRBD1	NA	TRBV30	TRBJ1-2	13	CAWLDRNKRGYTF	TGTGCCTGGTTGGACAGGAACAAGCGGGGCTACACCTTC
TRBD1	NA	TRBV3-1/TRBV3-2	TRBJ1-1	14	CASSQDRLYTEAFF	TGTGCCAGCAGCCAGGACAGGTTGTACACTGAAGCTTTCTTT
TRBD2	NA	TRBV4-3	TRBJ2-7	15	CASSQDRGRTREQYF	TGCGCCAGCAGCCAAGATCGCGGGAGGACGAGAGAGCAGTACTTC
NA	NA	TRBV7-2	TRBJ1-2	13	CASRLDRNFAYTF	TGTGCCAGCAGGTTGGACAGAAATTTCGCCTACACCTTC
NA	NA	TRBV9	TRBJ2-5	13	CASSDHGEETQYF	TGTGCCAGCAGCGACCACGGGGAAGAGACCCAGTACTTC